Below are 32 T cell receptor beta chains sequenced from a single sample in a study of T cell responses to AZD1222 COVID-19 vaccine. Repertoires were generated with immunoSEQ multiplex PCR, while TCRdb's copy carries only in-frame clones and drops some. The sample shows roughly 150,000 clones, approximately 84% of them seen only once. Sequenced material: peripheral blood, taken on day 0 of AZD1222 vaccination. These receptors all stem from an adult in good health.

This clone appeared a few times. The V gene is TRBV20-1, the J gene TRBJ1-1; D uncertain. Germline CDR1 is DFQATT and CDR2 is SNEGSKA (reference sequence). The CDR3 consists of 9 residues. V lost 7 bases, J lost 8 bases, and 8 bases lay in between. The CDR3 DNA follows: TGCAGTGTGACAAACGAAGCTTTCTTT. It codes for CSVTNEAFF.

This clone has only a few counts. Other nucleotide sequences in the sample specify the same CDR3. The V call is TRBV20-1, the J call TRBJ1-1; unclear D gene. CDR1 and CDR2 from the germline V gene are DFQATT and SNEGSKA (reference sequence). With 3 bases removed from V and 1 base from J, the gap between germline ends came to 3 bases. This CDR3 is built from 11 residues. CDR3 region: CSASGNTEAFF. CDR3 DNA: TGCAGTGCTAGCGGGAACACTGAAGCTTTCTTT.

The rearrangement joins TRBV28 to TRBJ1-1; D not certain. V was trimmed by 5 bases and J by 8 bases, leaving 9 bases between them. Germline CDR1 MDHEN, CDR2 SYDVKM. This CDR3 is built from 11 residues. CDR3 residues: CASSRLREAFF. The CDR3, as DNA: TGTGCCAGCAGTCGGCTCCGGGAAGCTTTCTTT. The complete variable domain, with remaining parts taken from reference TRBV28 and TRBJ1-1, reads DVKVTQSSRYLVKRTGEKVFLECVQDMDHENMFWYRQDPGLGLRLIYFSYDVKMKEKGDIPEGYSVSREKKERFSLILESASTNQTSMYLCASSRLREAFFGQGTRLTVV.

The chain carries TRBV9 and TRBJ1-2, with D tentatively TRBD1 (5 bases). The CDR3 runs to 14 residues. CDR1 and CDR2 from the germline V gene are SGDLS and YYNGEE. V gave up 2 bases and J gave up 9 bases, with 17 bases separating them. The CDR3 protein is CASSVQGGRNRYTF. CDR3 nucleotide sequence: TGTGCCAGCAGCGTGCAGGGAGGGAGGAATCGCTACACCTTC.

The J gene is TRBJ1-4, the V gene TRBV19, with D perhaps TRBD1 (5 bases). This CDR3 is 14 amino acids long. Germline lookup yields CDR1 LNHDA and CDR2 SQIVND (reference sequence). The ends were cut back, 3 bases at V and 3 bases at J, with 8 bases in the middle. CDR3 amino acids: CASSITGPNEKLFF. The CDR3 DNA sequence: TGTGCCAGTAGTATTACGGGACCTAATGAAAAACTGTTTTTT.

The genes are TRBV18 and TRBJ2-3; 8 positions match TRBD2. Germline CDR1 and CDR2: KGHSH and LQKENI. V dropped 10 bases and J dropped 5; count of bases not matched to a gene: 14. CDR3 length: 15 residues. CDR3 residues: CATHEAGGAVDTQYF. CDR3 coding DNA: TGTGCCACCCATGAGGCCGGGGGGGCTGTAGATACGCAGTATTTT.

The chain couples TRBV9 to TRBJ1-2; no firm D call. The CDR3 is 15 amino acids. Germline assignment: CDR1 SGDLS and CDR2 YYNGEE. V lost 4 bases and J 4 bases, leaving 17 bases between the germline ends. The CDR3 nucleotides read TGTGCCAGCAGCCCCGACGGCTCTGGCTTCTATGGCTACACCTTC. As protein: CASSPDGSGFYGYTF.

This chain uses TRBV28 with TRBJ2-7; D is uncertain. From germline, CDR1 is MDHEN and CDR2 SYDVKM. V was pared by 7 bases and J by 4 bases, with 14 bases between. The CDR3 spans 13 residues. The CDR3 protein is CASNPGPEYEQYF. CDR3 nucleotides: TGTGCCAGCAACCCTGGCCCGGAATACGAGCAGTACTTC.

J is TRBJ1-1 and V is TRBV5-4; D unclear. The germline V gene encodes CDR1 SGHNT and CDR2 YYREEE (reference sequence). The length of the CDR3 is 14 residues. Trimming cost V 0 bases and J 4 bases, with 10 bases left between them. The CDR3 loop is CASSLVGVATEAFF. The CDR3 coding sequence is TGTGCCAGCAGCTTGGTCGGGGTAGCCACTGAAGCTTTCTTT.

The chain links TRBV12-3 or TRBV12-4 to TRBJ2-5; D not resolved. The CDR3 runs to 12 residues. The V and J ends lost 1 base and 4 bases respectively, with 4 bases between them. The CDR3 spells CASSLVGETQYF. CDR3 DNA sequence: TGTGCCAGCAGTTTAGTGGGAGAGACCCAGTACTTC.

The rearrangement uses TRBV18 and TRBJ1-1; D not resolved. This CDR3 contains 13 residues. In germline, CDR1 is KGHSH, CDR2 LQKENI. Deletions cut 5 bases from V and 3 bases from J, with 10 bases between. The CDR3 DNA follows: TGTGCCAGCTCATACAGATTGGACACTGAAGCTTTCTTT. It translates to CASSYRLDTEAFF.

This chain connects TRBV11-3 to TRBJ1-3, with no clear D. V was shortened by 3 bases and J by 2 bases, with 5 bases between the two germline ends. The CDR3 covers 13 residues. Germline CDR1 and CDR2: SGHNT and YENEEA. The CDR3 coding sequence is TGTGCCAGCAGCTTCTCAACTGGAAACACCATATATTTT. Its translation: CASSFSTGNTIYF.

The V call is TRBV7-2, the J call TRBJ2-7; D remains ambiguous. CDR1 SGHTA and CDR2 FQGNSA come from the germline V gene. Trimming removed 1 base from V and 9 bases from J, with 13 bases in between. The length of the CDR3 is 13 residues. The CDR3: CASSLGVLTGQYF. The DNA of the CDR3 is TGTGCCAGCAGCTTAGGGGTCTTAACGGGGCAGTACTTC.

The rearrangement links TRBV5-1 to TRBJ2-3; 10 nucleotides line up with TRBD2. The CDR3 is made up of 16 amino acids. Trimming took 0 bases from V and 6 from J; bases not matched to a gene: 7. Germline CDR1 reads SGHRS; CDR2 reads YFSETQ. The CDR3 sequence is CASSLALAGDQDTQYF. Written as DNA, the CDR3 is TGCGCCAGCAGCTTGGCCCTAGCGGGGGACCAGGATACGCAGTATTTT.

The chain couples TRBV9 to TRBJ2-7, with a possible D match to TRBD2 (6 bases). Trimming pared 1 base from V and 6 bases from J, leaving 20 bases between. Germline assignment: CDR1 SGDLS and CDR2 YYNGEE. The CDR3 sequence is 16 residues long. The CDR3: CASSVIPGALQSEQYF. The DNA for the CDR3 is TGTGCCAGCAGCGTAATTCCGGGAGCCCTTCAGAGCGAGCAGTACTTC.

The chain couples TRBV28 to TRBJ1-2; TRBD1 matches at 8 bases. Losses at the gene ends were 10 bases for V and 6 bases for J; bases not matched to a gene: 10. Germline loops: CDR1 MDHEN, CDR2 SYDVKM. CDR3 length: 13 residues. In DNA, the CDR3 is TGTGCCACAAAACTTCGACAGGGGAATGGCTACACCTTC. Its protein product is CATKLRQGNGYTF.

CDR3 loop: CASSVEGAGYNEQFF. The CDR3 DNA sequence: TGTGCCAGCAGCGTAGAGGGGGCCGGCTACAATGAGCAGTTCTTC. The J gene is TRBJ2-1, the V gene TRBV9, with 7 positions matching TRBD1. This CDR3 has 15 residues. The germline CDR1 and CDR2 sequences are SGDLS and YYNGEE. Trimming at V came to 0 bases and at J to 3 bases, leaving 3 bases not matched to a gene.

The chain recombines TRBV9 with TRBJ2-1; 8 positions match TRBD1. There are 15 residues in the CDR3. Germline lookup yields CDR1 SGDLS and CDR2 YYNGEE. With V trimmed by 1 base and J by 4 bases, 4 bases remained unmatched. CDR3 bases: TGTGCCAGCAGCGTAAGAGGACAGGGATACAATGAGCAGTTCTTC. Its translation: CASSVRGQGYNEQFF.

V and J are TRBV5-5 and TRBJ1-1; 7 bases match TRBD1. The length of the CDR3 is 16 residues. Germline CDR1 reads SGHKS; CDR2 reads YYEKEE (reference sequence). J gave up 5 bases and V 4 bases, and 14 bases lay outside the gene matches. The CDR3 here is CASSARGTVGRTEAFF. The CDR3 nucleotides read TGTGCCAGCAGCGCTAGGGGGACAGTCGGTCGTACTGAAGCTTTCTTT. The full variable domain, its missing parts supplied by reference TRBV5-5 and TRBJ1-1, is DAGVTQSPTHLIKTRGQQVTLRCSPISGHKSVSWYQQVLGQGPQFIFQYYEKEERGRGNFPDRFSARQFPNYSSELNVNALLLGDSALYLCASSARGTVGRTEAFFGQGTRLTVV.

The chain uses TRBV27 and TRBJ1-5; TRBD1 matches 10 bases. Germline V CDR1 and CDR2: MNHEY, SMNVEV (reference sequence). V shed 2 bases and J 7 bases; nucleotides not matched to a gene: 14. The CDR3 length is 18 residues. The CDR3, as DNA: TGTGCCAGCAGTTTACTCGCGACAGGGGGCGGAAGAAGACAGCCCCAGCATTTT. Translating gives CASSLLATGGGRRQPQHF.

Only one count was recorded for this clone. The chain recombines TRBV30 with TRBJ1-2, with TRBD1 matching 7 bases. After removal of 2 bases from V and 5 bases from J, the junction contained 5 bases not matched to a gene. This CDR3 is 13 amino acids long. CDR1 and CDR2 (germline): GTSNPN, SVGIG (reference sequence). The CDR3 DNA reads TGTGCCTGGAGTAAGGGGACAGTGTATGGCTACACCTTC. The encoded protein is CAWSKGTVYGYTF. Full variable domain (rest looked up from reference TRBV30 and TRBJ1-2): SQTIHQWPATLVQPVGSPLSLECTVEGTSNPNLYWYRQAAGRGLQLLFYSVGIGQISSEVPQNLSASRPQDRQFILSSKKLLLSDSGFYLCAWSKGTVYGYTFGSGTRLTVV.

The chain combines TRBV9 with TRBJ1-3; a weak D match, TRBD1 (5 bases). The CDR3 spans 15 residues. V was pared by 0 bases and J by 4 bases, with 11 bases between. From germline, CDR1 is SGDLS and CDR2 YYNGEE. The CDR3 DNA is TGTGCCAGCAGCGTAGAGGGGACGCGAGGAAACACCATATATTTT. It codes for CASSVEGTRGNTIYF.

V usage is TRBV19 and J usage is TRBJ1-1; D gene ambiguous. The CDR3 contains 13 residues. V was clipped by 1 base and J by 3 bases, with 6 bases between them. CDR1 is LNHDA and CDR2 is SQIVND in the germline V gene (reference sequence). CDR3: CASSIATDTEAFF. The CDR3 bases are TGTGCCAGTAGTATAGCAACGGACACTGAAGCTTTCTTT.

Here the CDR3 reads CASTAGEGKYGYTF. The CDR3 DNA is TGTGCCAGCACCGCCGGGGAGGGGAAATATGGCTACACCTTC. The chain has TRBV19 and TRBJ1-2, with a tentative D call TRBD1 (5 bases). The CDR3 totals 14 residues. V lost 9 bases and J lost 5, with 19 bases in between. In germline, CDR1 is LNHDA, CDR2 SQIVND (reference sequence).

The gene calls are TRBV19 and TRBJ2-1; TRBD2 matches 12 bases. J was trimmed by 0 bases and V by 2 bases; bases with no gene match: 5. Germline V CDR1 and CDR2: LNHDA, SQIVND (reference sequence). The CDR3 totals 18 residues. The CDR3 spells CASSISETSGGSYNEQFF. The CDR3 nucleotides are TGTGCCAGTAGTATATCGGAGACTAGCGGGGGCTCCTACAATGAGCAGTTCTTC.

The gene calls are TRBV27 and TRBJ1-5, with a weak D call TRBD1 (5 bases). CDR1 and CDR2 from the germline V gene are MNHEY and SMNVEV (reference sequence). The length of the CDR3 is 16 residues. V was pared by 5 bases and J by 0 bases, with 14 bases between. The CDR3 region has the DNA TGTGCCAGCAGTCAAACTCGGGGCCGTAGCAATCAGCCCCAGCATTTT. Its translation is CASSQTRGRSNQPQHF.

The chain uses TRBV30 and TRBJ2-7; D is possibly TRBD2 (6 bases). V lost 3 bases and J 7 bases, leaving 16 bases between the germline ends. Germline CDR1 and CDR2: GTSNPN and SVGIG (reference sequence). This CDR3 contains 13 residues. Written as DNA, the CDR3 is TGTGCCTGGAGGGACGGGACTTGGGGAGAGCAGTACTTC. Translating it yields CAWRDGTWGEQYF.

The chain combines TRBV5-1 with TRBJ2-3; D unresolved. Germline values: CDR1 SGHRS, CDR2 YFSETQ. V was trimmed by 0 bases and J by 1 base, leaving 9 bases between them. This CDR3 has 15 amino acids. In nucleotides, the CDR3 is TGCGCCAGCAGCTTGGACATTTACGGCACAGATACGCAGTATTTT. It codes for CASSLDIYGTDTQYF.

The CDR3 bases are TGTGCCAGCAGCTCAGCGGGACAGGGGATGAACACTGAAGCTTTCTTT. Translated, it gives CASSSAGQGMNTEAFF. This chain uses TRBV5-6 with TRBJ1-1; 10 bases align to TRBD1. The V segment lost 3 bases and the J segment 0 bases; nucleotides outside the gene matches: 5. The length of the CDR3 is 16 residues. CDR1 SGHDT and CDR2 YYEEEE come from the germline V gene. The whole variable domain, filled in from reference TRBV5-6 and TRBJ1-1, reads DAGVTQSPTHLIKTRGQQVTLRCSPKSGHDTVSWYQQALGQGPQFIFQYYEEEERQRGNFPDRFSGHQFPNYSSELNVNALLLGDSALYLCASSSAGQGMNTEAFFGQGTRLTVV.

This chain uses TRBV7-9 with TRBJ2-2; no definite D call. The V gene's germline CDR1 is SEHNR and CDR2 FQNEAQ (reference sequence). The length of the CDR3 is 12 residues. V shed 3 bases and J shed 6 bases, with 5 bases lying between them. CDR3 in DNA: TGTGCCAGCAGCTTGTCAGCCGGGGAGCTGTTTTTT. As protein: CASSLSAGELFF.

This rearrangement joins TRBV25-1 to TRBJ1-1; 8 positions agree with TRBD1. CDR1 and CDR2 from the germline V gene are MGHDK and SYGVNS. The CDR3 contains 14 residues. V shed 3 bases and J 4 bases; nucleotides not matched to a gene: 4. The CDR3 sequence: CASSDPGGLTEAFF. The DNA of the CDR3 is TGTGCCAGCAGTGATCCAGGGGGCCTCACTGAAGCTTTCTTT.

In its sample, this clone was seen once. The V gene is TRBV5-6, the J gene TRBJ2-1, with D perhaps matching TRBD2 (5 bases). Germline V gives CDR1 SGHDT, CDR2 YYEEEE. The V end was cut by 7 bases, the J end by 5 bases, with 16 bases between. CDR3 length: 14 amino acids. The CDR3 loop is CASRGIGLHNEQFF. CDR3 bases: TGTGCCAGCCGAGGGATAGGACTGCACAATGAGCAGTTCTTC.